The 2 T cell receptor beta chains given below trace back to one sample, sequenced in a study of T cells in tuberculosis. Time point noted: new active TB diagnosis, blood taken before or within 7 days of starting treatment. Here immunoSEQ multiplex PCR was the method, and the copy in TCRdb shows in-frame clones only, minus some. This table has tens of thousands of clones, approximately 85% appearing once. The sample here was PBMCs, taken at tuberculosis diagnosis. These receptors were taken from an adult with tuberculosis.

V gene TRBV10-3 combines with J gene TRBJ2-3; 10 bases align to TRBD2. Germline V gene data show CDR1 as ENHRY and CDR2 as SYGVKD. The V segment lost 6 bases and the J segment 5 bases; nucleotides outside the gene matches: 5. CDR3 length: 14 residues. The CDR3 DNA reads TGTGCCATCAGACCTAGCGGGAGAATAGATACGCAGTATTTT. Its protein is CAIRPSGRIDTQYF.

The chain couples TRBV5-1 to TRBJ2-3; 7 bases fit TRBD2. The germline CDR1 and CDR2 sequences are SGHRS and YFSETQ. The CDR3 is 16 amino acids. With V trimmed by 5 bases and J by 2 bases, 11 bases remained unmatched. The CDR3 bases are TGCGCCAGCAGGCCCCGTGGGGGGGACTACACAGATACGCAGTATTTT. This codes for CASRPRGGDYTDTQYF. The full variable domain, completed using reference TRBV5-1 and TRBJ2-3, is KAGVTQTPRYLIKTRGQQVTLSCSPISGHRSVSWYQQTPGQGLQFLFEYFSETQRNKGNFPGRFSGRQFSNSRSEMNVSTLELGDSALYLCASRPRGGDYTDTQYFGPGTRLTVL.